The entry that follows covers one T cell receptor (beta chain) sequence. The record originates from a study of cytomegalovirus exposure and HLA in healthy donors. Vbeta (60) and Jbeta (13) primers were used in the PCR. Clones were read by immunoSEQ multiplex PCR, and TCRdb kept only the in-frame ones, dropping some. Of 30,000 to 45,000 clones listed, 75% to 90% were seen once; the top ten hold about an eighth. The receptor was isolated from a woman between 40 and 55 years old in good health and CMV-seropositive. Sequencing was done on a sample of PBMCs.

The DNA of the CDR3 is TGTGCCAGCAGCTTAGCCCCACTGGGGGGAGAGACCCAGTACTTC. It is translated as CASSLAPLGGETQYF. This chain joins TRBV7-3 and TRBJ2-5; tentative D call: TRBD2 (6 bases). Germline CDR1 reads SGHTA; CDR2 reads FQGTGA. V lost 2 bases and J lost 4, with 14 bases in between. The CDR3 spans 15 residues.